These 20 T cell receptor beta chains were sequenced from one sample in a study of circulating CD8 cells and anti-PD-1 response in melanoma. Sorting of live CD3+CD8+TCRalphabeta+ cells by PD-1 and/or TIGIT gave four subsets. Each library started from approximately 14 ng of total RNA using the QIAseq Immune Repertoire TCR panel. TCRdb re-derived calls from the reads in MiXCR, one entry per CDR3 protein. The sample carries roughly 1,500 distinct CDR3 sequences, roughly 9% recorded once. Sequencing used CD8+ T cells from PBMCs, obtained at baseline or after one month of anti-PD-1 therapy (not recorded which). These receptors were obtained from a human donor with melanoma.

By sample fraction, this clonotype is medium-sized. The rearrangement joins TRBV27 to TRBJ2-7; 7 bases align to TRBD1. Unmatched junction bases numbered 4, after V lost 3 bases and J lost 2 bases. The CDR3 is 14 residues long. Germline V gene data show CDR1 as MNHEY and CDR2 as SMNVEV (reference sequence). In DNA form, the CDR3 reads TGTGCCAGCAGTTTGGGGGACAGCACCTACGAGCAGTACTTC. This gives the protein CASSLGDSTYEQYF.

Within the sample, this clonotype is large. The chain carries TRBV19 and TRBJ2-7, with TRBD2 as a possible D gene (6 bases). The germline V and J ends were trimmed by 4 bases and 7 bases, with 14 bases remaining between them. Germline V gene sequence: CDR1 LNHDA, CDR2 SQIVND (reference sequence). The CDR3 runs to 13 residues. The CDR3 bases are TGTGCCAGTAGTACCCGCGCGGGGTGGGAGCAGTACTTC. Translated, it gives CASSTRAGWEQYF.

This clonotype was seen a few times. The chain couples TRBV19 to TRBJ2-7; tentatively, D is TRBD2 (6 bases). With 1 base removed from V and 6 bases from J, the gap between germline ends came to 10 bases. The CDR3 is made up of 13 amino acids. Germline V gene data show CDR1 as LNHDA and CDR2 as SQIVND (reference sequence). The CDR3 DNA sequence: TGTGCCAGTAGTATAGGTGGAGGGATCGAGCAGTACTTC. It encodes CASSIGGGIEQYF.

With regard to this clonotype: A clone one base away is much larger, so this may be a read error. The V and J genes are TRBV19 and TRBJ2-7, with D possibly being TRBD1 or TRBD2 (5 bases each). The germline gives CDR1 LNHDA, CDR2 SQIVND (reference sequence). The CDR3 consists of 14 residues. V lost 5 bases to trimming and J lost 4 bases, with 15 bases between them. CDR3 in DNA: TGTGCCAGTAGTCCCGGGGCGTACCTATACGAGCAGTACTTC. Translation gives CASSPGAYLYEQYF.

By sample share, this clonotype is large. The chain links TRBV2 to TRBJ2-7; D unclear. The germline gives CDR1 SNHLY, CDR2 FYNNEI. The length of the CDR3 is 11 residues. Trimming cost V 4 bases and J 4 bases, with 5 bases left between them. CDR3 residues: CASSVGYEQYF. Written as DNA, the CDR3 is TGTGCCAGCAGTGTTGGATACGAGCAGTACTTC.

Concerning this clonotype: Compared with germline, one end of the junction differs, possibly owing to a read error. The V and J genes are TRBV19 and TRBJ2-7, with no clear D. CDR3 size: 13 residues. Germline lookup yields CDR1 LNHDA and CDR2 SQIVND (reference sequence). CDR3: CACSIRSSYEQYF. The CDR3 DNA reads TGTGCCTGTAGTATTCGCAGTTCCTACGAGCAGTACTTC.

V usage is TRBV19 and J usage is TRBJ1-5, with D unclear. This CDR3 has 15 residues. Looked up from germline, CDR1 is LNHDA and CDR2 is SQIVND (reference sequence). Between the trimmed V and J ends, which lost 3 bases and 1 base, there was a span of 10 bases. Here the CDR3 reads CASSMYITSNQPQHF. The CDR3 DNA reads as TGTGCCAGTAGTATGTACATCACCAGCAATCAGCCCCAGCATTTT. The variable domain in full, completed from reference TRBV19 and TRBJ1-5, reads DGGITQSPKYLFRKEGQNVTLSCEQNLNHDAMYWYRQDPGQGLRLIYYSQIVNDFQKGDIAEGYSVSREKKESFPLTVTSAQKNPTAFYLCASSMYITSNQPQHFGDGTRLSIL.

This clonotype ranks as large. The DNA for the CDR3 is TGTGCCAGCAGCGTAGGTGGGGTCCGCAATGAGCAGTTCTTC. Its translation: CASSVGGVRNEQFF. The chain is built from TRBV9 and TRBJ2-1; D gene uncertain. Germline V gene sequence: CDR1 SGDLS, CDR2 YYNGEE. The CDR3 runs to 14 residues. Trimming left V 0 bases short and J 6 bases short, with 10 bases between. The full variable domain, rest sourced from reference TRBV9 and TRBJ2-1, is DSGVTQTPKHLITATGQRVTLRCSPRSGDLSVYWYQQSLDQGLQFLIQYYNGEERAKGNILERFSAQQFPDLHSELNLSSLELGDSALYFCASSVGGVRNEQFFGPGTRLTVL.

This clonotype is termed medium-sized. V gene TRBV19 combines with J gene TRBJ2-5; D remains ambiguous. The CDR3 loop spans 15 amino acids. V dropped 2 bases and J dropped 0 bases, with 10 bases sitting between them. CDR1 LNHDA and CDR2 SQIVND come from the germline V gene (reference sequence). The DNA for the CDR3 is TGTGCCAGTAGTATATGGCTTGGTGACCAAGAGACCCAGTACTTC. Residues: CASSIWLGDQETQYF.

This clonotype was seen a few times. Being one base from a much bigger clone, this may be a read error. The V and J genes are TRBV20-1 and TRBJ2-5; TRBD2 matches 7 bases. The germline CDR1 and CDR2 sequences are DFQATT and SNEGSKA (reference sequence). The CDR3 length is 13 residues. Germline trimming cut 0 bases from V and 7 bases from J; bases unmatched to any gene: 5. Here the CDR3 reads CSARDPGGGTQYF. DNA of the CDR3: TGCAGTGCTAGAGACCCTGGCGGGGGGACCCAGTACTTC.

This clonotype ranks as large. The rearrangement uses TRBV19 and TRBJ1-6, with D possibly TRBD1 on 5 matching bases. The CDR3 covers 15 residues. Germline assignment: CDR1 LNHDA and CDR2 SQIVND (reference sequence). Trimming pared 6 bases from V and 10 bases from J, leaving 19 bases between. This chain's CDR3 is CASSRPRDGGSPLHF. The CDR3 DNA sequence: TGTGCCAGTAGCAGGCCTCGGGACGGTGGGTCACCCCTCCACTTT.

This clonotype qualifies as medium-sized. The V and J genes are TRBV7-2 and TRBJ2-7; 8 bases match TRBD2. The J segment lost 2 bases and the V segment lost 0 bases, leaving 6 bases of the junction unmatched. CDR3 length equals 16 residues. CDR1 SGHTA and CDR2 FQGNSA come from the germline V gene. CDR3 nucleotide sequence: TGTGCCAGCAGCTTAGCTGGCGGGGGGCGTCCCTACGAGCAGTACTTC. This gives the protein CASSLAGGGRPYEQYF.

About this clonotype itself: This sequence may be a read error, since a much larger clone differs from it by one base. CDR3: CASSVARDRLGDNEQFF. The CDR3 DNA sequence: TGTGCCAGCAGCGTAGCCCGGGACAGACTCGGGGACAATGAGCAGTTCTTC. The rearrangement links TRBV9 to TRBJ2-1; 7 positions match TRBD1. The CDR3 runs to 17 residues. V lost 0 bases, J lost 5 bases, and 11 bases stayed unmatched. Germline CDR1 reads SGDLS; CDR2 reads YYNGEE.

This clonotype counts as medium-sized. This chain uses TRBV19 with TRBJ1-2; possibly TRBD1 for D (6 bases). V lost 5 bases to trimming and J lost 6 bases, with 22 bases between them. CDR1 and CDR2 (germline): LNHDA, SQIVND (reference sequence). This CDR3 spans 16 amino acids. The CDR3 is CASSPFGTGIADGYTF. CDR3 in DNA: TGTGCCAGTAGTCCGTTTGGCACAGGGATCGCGGATGGCTACACCTTC.

The J gene is TRBJ2-3, the V gene TRBV9, with 8 positions matching TRBD2. Trimming cost V 3 bases and J 1 base; bases outside gene matches: 13. The CDR3 runs to 18 residues. CDR1 is SGDLS, CDR2 YYNGEE, per germline. The CDR3 spells CASSAPGGTQLRTDTQYF. The CDR3 DNA follows: TGTGCCAGCAGCGCCCCGGGGGGGACCCAACTACGCACAGATACGCAGTATTTT.

Relative to its sample, this clonotype is medium-sized. The chain employs TRBV4-3 and TRBJ2-3; possibly TRBD2 for D (6 bases). Germline values: CDR1 LGHNA, CDR2 YSLEER. The germline V and J ends were trimmed by 1 base and 1 base, with 9 bases remaining between them. The CDR3 totals 15 residues. In DNA form, the CDR3 reads TGCGCCAGCAGCCAAGCTTCGGGGGGCACAGATACGCAGTATTTT. Protein product: CASSQASGGTDTQYF.

This clonotype was seen a few times. V and J are TRBV13 and TRBJ1-3; no definite D call. Germline CDR1 and CDR2: PRHDT and FYEKMQ (reference sequence). CDR3 length: 13 amino acids. Deletions cut 2 bases from V and 1 base from J, with 3 bases between. CDR3 DNA sequence: TGTGCCAGCAGCTTAAGTTCTGGAAACACCATATATTTT. This encodes CASSLSSGNTIYF.

Within the sample, this clonotype is medium-sized (0.01 to 0.1%). The chain couples TRBV19 to TRBJ2-2, with D unresolved. Germline CDR1 reads LNHDA; CDR2 reads SQIVND (reference sequence). CDR3 length equals 15 residues. V lost 3 bases and J lost 3, with 11 bases in between. CDR3 in amino acids: CASSIFSSYTGELFF. For the CDR3, the DNA is TGTGCCAGTAGTATCTTCAGCTCGTACACCGGGGAGCTGTTTTTT.

Comments on this clonotype: Being one base from a much bigger clone, this may be a read error. The rearrangement links TRBV5-6 to TRBJ1-1; the match to TRBD1 covers 9 bases. The V gene's germline CDR1 is SGHDT and CDR2 YYEEEE. The CDR3 has 15 residues. In DNA, the CDR3 is TGTGCCAGCAGCACGCGGGACAGGGCGAACACTGGAGCTTTCTTT. This translates into CASSTRDRANTGAFF. The full variable domain, rest sourced from reference TRBV5-6 and TRBJ1-1, is DAGVTQSPTHLIKTRGQQVTLRCSPKSGHDTVSWYQQALGQGPQFIFQYYEEEERQRGNFPDRFSGHQFPNYSSELNVNALLLGDSALYLCASSTRDRANTGAFFGQGTRLTVV.

This clonotype was detected only a few times. The chain couples TRBV6-5 to TRBJ2-7; D call uncertain. CDR3 length: 14 residues. Trimming shortened V by 0 bases and J by 7 bases, and 13 bases separated the two germline ends. In germline, CDR1 is MNHEY, CDR2 SVGAGI. CDR3 sequence: CASSYSISPGEQYF. CDR3 nucleotides: TGTGCCAGCAGTTACTCGATATCTCCTGGGGAGCAGTACTTC.